A selection of T cell receptor beta chains follows, all from one sample in a study of blood T cell repertoires in COVID-19. Here immunoSEQ multiplex PCR was the method, and the copy in TCRdb shows in-frame clones only, minus some. This sample has some 100,000 clones, with roughly 89% found just once. The sequencing sample was made of peripheral blood. These TCRs come from an older man with acute or convalescent COVID-19. Each CDR3 is given with its conserved first and last residue. The order of the fields is J gene, V gene, CDR3 length, D gene, clone size, CDR3 DNA, CDR3 protein. D genes are given only for firm matches. Size values are once, few and many counts, or a class for expanded clones, and some rows have none.

J gene: TRBJ1-2
V gene: TRBV27
CDR3 length: 13
D gene: TRBD1
clone size: -
CDR3 DNA: TGTGCCAGCAGCTTAGACAGGGGCTATGGCTACACCTTC
CDR3 protein: CASSLDRGYGYTF

J gene: TRBJ1-2
V gene: TRBV28
CDR3 length: 14
D gene: TRBD1
clone size: -
CDR3 DNA: TGTGCCAGCAGTAGGGCCGGGACAGGGGACGGCTACACCTTC
CDR3 protein: CASSRAGTGDGYTF

J gene: TRBJ1-1
V gene: TRBV7-2
CDR3 length: 13
D gene: -
clone size: -
CDR3 DNA: TGTGCCAGCAGCTTACAAGTGAGAACTGAAGCTTTCTTT
CDR3 protein: CASSLQVRTEAFF

J gene: TRBJ1-2
V gene: TRBV6-5
CDR3 length: 15
D gene: -
clone size: -
CDR3 DNA: TGTGCCAGCAGTTACTCGACACAGGGAAGGGGTGGCTACACCTTC
CDR3 protein: CASSYSTQGRGGYTF

J gene: TRBJ2-1
V gene: TRBV7-2
CDR3 length: 14
D gene: TRBD2
clone size: -
CDR3 DNA: TGTGCCAGCAGCCGTACTAGCGGGGGCAATGAGCAGTTCTTC
CDR3 protein: CASSRTSGGNEQFF

J gene: TRBJ1-2
V gene: TRBV29-1
CDR3 length: 11
D gene: -
clone size: -
CDR3 DNA: TGCAGCTCTGAAGAGGGAGGTGGCTACACCTTC
CDR3 protein: CSSEEGGGYTF

J gene: TRBJ2-5
V gene: TRBV2
CDR3 length: 14
D gene: TRBD1
clone size: few
CDR3 DNA: TGTGCCAGCAGCAAACAGGGGATGCAAGAGACCCAGTACTTC
CDR3 protein: CASSKQGMQETQYF

J gene: TRBJ2-6
V gene: TRBV7-9
CDR3 length: 18
D gene: -
clone size: -
CDR3 DNA: TGTGCCAGCAGCTTAGGGCAGGGTCGGAGCTCCGGGGCCAACGTCCTGACTTTC
CDR3 protein: CASSLGQGRSSGANVLTF

J gene: TRBJ1-2
V gene: TRBV29-1
CDR3 length: 10
D gene: TRBD1
clone size: -
CDR3 DNA: TGCAGCGTCGGACAGGATGGCTACACCTTC
CDR3 protein: CSVGQDGYTF

J gene: TRBJ1-6
V gene: TRBV5-1
CDR3 length: 15
D gene: -
clone size: -
CDR3 DNA: TGCGCCAGCAGCTTGCGAACAGGGAATAATTCACCCCTCCACTTT
CDR3 protein: CASSLRTGNNSPLHF

J gene: TRBJ1-1
V gene: TRBV18
CDR3 length: 15
D gene: -
clone size: once
CDR3 DNA: TGTGCCAGCTCACCTCAGGAGGCGACGAACACTGAAGCTTTCTTT
CDR3 protein: CASSPQEATNTEAFF

J gene: TRBJ2-5
V gene: TRBV10-2
CDR3 length: 17
D gene: TRBD2
clone size: -
CDR3 DNA: TGCGCCAGCAGTGAGCTCGGACTAGCGGGGATTCAAGAGACCCAGTACTTC
CDR3 protein: CASSELGLAGIQETQYF

J gene: TRBJ1-1
V gene: TRBV3-1/TRBV3-2
CDR3 length: 13
D gene: -
clone size: -
CDR3 DNA: TGTGCCAGCAGCTCACAACTGAACACTGAAGCTTTCTTT
CDR3 protein: CASSSQLNTEAFF

J gene: TRBJ2-6
V gene: TRBV6-5
CDR3 length: 14
D gene: -
clone size: -
CDR3 DNA: TGTGCCAGCAGGGACAACTCTGGGGCCAACGTCCTGACTTTC
CDR3 protein: CASRDNSGANVLTF

J gene: TRBJ2-3
V gene: TRBV24-1
CDR3 length: 14
D gene: -
clone size: -
CDR3 DNA: TGTGCCACCAGTCTAAGCAGGGGAGCAGATACGCAGTATTTT
CDR3 protein: CATSLSRGADTQYF

J gene: TRBJ2-7
V gene: TRBV18
CDR3 length: 12
D gene: TRBD1
clone size: -
CDR3 DNA: TGTGCCAGCTCGACAGGGACATACGAGCAGTACTTC
CDR3 protein: CASSTGTYEQYF

J gene: TRBJ1-4
V gene: TRBV30
CDR3 length: 13
D gene: TRBD1
clone size: -
CDR3 DNA: TGTGCCTGGAGTAGCAGGGGGCGCGAAAAACTGTTTTTT
CDR3 protein: CAWSSRGREKLFF

J gene: TRBJ2-6
V gene: TRBV18
CDR3 length: 17
D gene: -
clone size: -
CDR3 DNA: TGTGCCAGCTCAGTCGGACGGACATTAAATAGGGCCAACGTCCTGACTTTC
CDR3 protein: CASSVGRTLNRANVLTF

J gene: TRBJ2-1
V gene: TRBV24-1
CDR3 length: 12
D gene: -
clone size: -
CDR3 DNA: TGTGCCACCAGTGATTTCGGGACTCTTCGGTTCTTC
CDR3 protein: CATSDFGTLRFF

J gene: TRBJ1-2
V gene: TRBV6-5
CDR3 length: 14
D gene: -
clone size: -
CDR3 DNA: TGTGCCAGCAGTTACTCAACCGGGGTCGTTGGCTACACCTTC
CDR3 protein: CASSYSTGVVGYTF

J gene: TRBJ2-3
V gene: TRBV28
CDR3 length: 15
D gene: TRBD2
clone size: -
CDR3 DNA: TGTGCCAGCAGCCAACACGGACTAGCTGGGGATACGCAGTATTTT
CDR3 protein: CASSQHGLAGDTQYF

J gene: TRBJ1-4
V gene: TRBV5-6
CDR3 length: 15
D gene: -
clone size: -
CDR3 DNA: TGTGCCAGCAGCTCGCCGACAGAGTTTAATGAAAAACTGTTTTTT
CDR3 protein: CASSSPTEFNEKLFF

J gene: TRBJ1-1
V gene: TRBV5-4
CDR3 length: 16
D gene: -
clone size: -
CDR3 DNA: TGTGCCAGCAGCTTCGGGGCAGGGGTAGGGAACACTGAAGCTTTCTTT
CDR3 protein: CASSFGAGVGNTEAFF

J gene: TRBJ1-2
V gene: TRBV6-5
CDR3 length: 13
D gene: -
clone size: -
CDR3 DNA: TGTGCCAGCAGTCCCAGGGGTAACTATGGCTACACCTTC
CDR3 protein: CASSPRGNYGYTF

J gene: TRBJ2-7
V gene: TRBV5-1
CDR3 length: 17
D gene: -
clone size: -
CDR3 DNA: TGCGCCAGCAGCTCAATTCAACCGGGACTGGGGTCCTACGAGCAGTACTTC
CDR3 protein: CASSSIQPGLGSYEQYF

J gene: TRBJ1-2
V gene: TRBV29-1
CDR3 length: 14
D gene: -
clone size: once
CDR3 DNA: TGCAGCGTAGATACGGGACAATCAAACTATGGCTACACCTTC
CDR3 protein: CSVDTGQSNYGYTF

J gene: TRBJ2-7
V gene: TRBV6-5
CDR3 length: 15
D gene: TRBD1
clone size: -
CDR3 DNA: TGTGCCAGCAGTTACTCATCAGGGGGCTATTACGAGCAGTACTTC
CDR3 protein: CASSYSSGGYYEQYF

J gene: TRBJ2-7
V gene: TRBV5-6
CDR3 length: 14
D gene: TRBD1
clone size: few
CDR3 DNA: TGTGCCAGCAGCTTGTGGGACAGGGTCTACGAGCAGTACTTC
CDR3 protein: CASSLWDRVYEQYF

J gene: TRBJ2-5
V gene: TRBV2
CDR3 length: 12
D gene: -
clone size: -
CDR3 DNA: TGTGCCAGCAGAAGGGGAGGAGAGACCCAGTACTTC
CDR3 protein: CASRRGGETQYF

J gene: TRBJ1-5
V gene: TRBV4-3
CDR3 length: 15
D gene: TRBD1
clone size: -
CDR3 DNA: TGCGCCAGCAGCCAGGGACAGGGAGGAAATCAGCCCCAGCATTTT
CDR3 protein: CASSQGQGGNQPQHF

J gene: TRBJ1-1
V gene: TRBV23-1
CDR3 length: 14
D gene: -
clone size: -
CDR3 DNA: TGCGCCAGCAGTCACCACAGGGAGGGCACTGAAGCTTTCTTT
CDR3 protein: CASSHHREGTEAFF

J gene: TRBJ2-1
V gene: TRBV6-5
CDR3 length: 14
D gene: TRBD2
clone size: -
CDR3 DNA: TGTGCCAGCAGGGCGGGGGGGAATTACAATGAGCAGTTCTTC
CDR3 protein: CASRAGGNYNEQFF

J gene: TRBJ1-2
V gene: TRBV6-6
CDR3 length: 11
D gene: -
clone size: few
CDR3 DNA: TGTGCCAGCAGTTACAAGACAGACTACACCTTC
CDR3 protein: CASSYKTDYTF

J gene: TRBJ2-1
V gene: TRBV9
CDR3 length: 15
D gene: TRBD2
clone size: -
CDR3 DNA: TGTGCCAGCAGCGTAGGGCGGGAGGGCATGGATGAGCAGTTCTTC
CDR3 protein: CASSVGREGMDEQFF

J gene: TRBJ2-7
V gene: TRBV7-9
CDR3 length: 11
D gene: -
clone size: -
CDR3 DNA: TGTGCCAGCAGCTGGGACTGGAGGCAGTACTTC
CDR3 protein: CASSWDWRQYF

J gene: TRBJ1-2
V gene: TRBV30
CDR3 length: 15
D gene: TRBD1
clone size: -
CDR3 DNA: TGTGCCTGGAGTTACTACCGGGACAGCTACTATGGCTACACCTTC
CDR3 protein: CAWSYYRDSYYGYTF

J gene: TRBJ2-1
V gene: TRBV30
CDR3 length: 14
D gene: TRBD2
clone size: once
CDR3 DNA: TGTGCCTGGACTATAGCGGGGGCCTACAATGAGCAGTTCTTC
CDR3 protein: CAWTIAGAYNEQFF

J gene: TRBJ2-2
V gene: TRBV2
CDR3 length: 16
D gene: -
clone size: -
CDR3 DNA: TGTGCCAGCAGTGATTGGGCAGGTCGGAACACCGGGGAGCTGTTTTTT
CDR3 protein: CASSDWAGRNTGELFF

J gene: TRBJ1-5
V gene: TRBV19
CDR3 length: 17
D gene: TRBD1
clone size: -
CDR3 DNA: TGTGCCTCCCTCATGGGACAGGGACTAAAGGGCAATCAGCCCCAGCATTTT
CDR3 protein: CASLMGQGLKGNQPQHF

J gene: TRBJ1-6
V gene: TRBV28
CDR3 length: 15
D gene: -
clone size: -
CDR3 DNA: TGTGCCAGCAGTTTTGATGGAGATCTGGCTTCACCCCTCCACTTT
CDR3 protein: CASSFDGDLASPLHF

J gene: TRBJ1-1
V gene: TRBV7-9
CDR3 length: 13
D gene: -
clone size: once
CDR3 DNA: TGTGCCAGCAGCTTGGAGGAGGGCACTGAAGCTTTCTTT
CDR3 protein: CASSLEEGTEAFF

J gene: TRBJ2-5
V gene: TRBV15
CDR3 length: 14
D gene: -
clone size: -
CDR3 DNA: TGTGCCACCAGCAGAGATCTGGCACAAGAGACCCAGTACTTC
CDR3 protein: CATSRDLAQETQYF

J gene: TRBJ2-1
V gene: TRBV7-9
CDR3 length: 14
D gene: -
clone size: -
CDR3 DNA: TGTGCCAGCAGCTTGGCTCTCCTAGCCCATGAGCAGTTCTTC
CDR3 protein: CASSLALLAHEQFF

J gene: TRBJ2-6
V gene: TRBV4-3
CDR3 length: 18
D gene: -
clone size: -
CDR3 DNA: TGCGCCAGCAGCCAAGATCGTCGACAGATCTCTGGGGCCAACGTCCTGACTTTC
CDR3 protein: CASSQDRRQISGANVLTF

J gene: TRBJ1-5
V gene: TRBV7-9
CDR3 length: 15
D gene: TRBD1
clone size: -
CDR3 DNA: TGTGCCAGCAGCCCGCCACAGGGGGAGGGTCAGCCCCAGCATTTT
CDR3 protein: CASSPPQGEGQPQHF

J gene: TRBJ2-7
V gene: TRBV28
CDR3 length: 13
D gene: -
clone size: many
CDR3 DNA: TGTGCCAGCAGTTTATCGGGGACCTACGAGCAGTACTTC
CDR3 protein: CASSLSGTYEQYF

J gene: TRBJ2-1
V gene: TRBV18
CDR3 length: 15
D gene: TRBD1
clone size: -
CDR3 DNA: TGTGCCAGCTCACCAATAGGGACAGGGCTGGGTGAGCAGTTCTTC
CDR3 protein: CASSPIGTGLGEQFF